Listed below are T cell receptor beta chains from one sample, sequenced in a study of T cell responses to AZD1222 COVID-19 vaccine. TCRdb's table, derived via immunoSEQ multiplex PCR, lists solely in-frame clones and lacks some. The table lists approximately 130,000 clones, under 95% of them singletons, with more than 2.5% in the top ten. The starting material was peripheral blood, obtained on day 0 of AZD1222 vaccination. These receptors were taken from an adult in good health. CDR3s include the opening cysteine and the closing phenylalanine or tryptophan. Fields, in order: D gene, V gene, clone size, CDR3 length, J gene, CDR3 protein, CDR3 DNA. The D gene is left open where the match is weak. Where a row states a size, it is once, few, many or the class of an expanded clone; other rows omit it.

D: NA; V: TRBV7-9; size: NA; length: 17; J: TRBJ1-2; CDR3: CASSPQTQYVPNYGYTF; DNA: TGTGCCAGCAGCCCCCAAACCCAATACGTGCCGAACTATGGCTACACCTTC
D: TRBD1; V: TRBV6-1; size: NA; length: 15; J: TRBJ2-1; CDR3: CASSEGQGAINEQFF; DNA: TGTGCCAGCAGTGAGGGACAGGGGGCTATTAATGAGCAGTTCTTC
D: TRBD1; V: TRBV27; size: NA; length: 13; J: TRBJ2-1; CDR3: CASSRQGFNEQFF; DNA: TGTGCCAGCAGTAGACAGGGCTTTAATGAGCAGTTCTTC
D: NA; V: TRBV5-6; size: NA; length: 16; J: TRBJ2-1; CDR3: CASSFPWASSYNEQFF; DNA: TGTGCCAGCAGCTTTCCGTGGGCGAGCTCCTACAATGAGCAGTTCTTC
D: NA; V: TRBV19; size: NA; length: 12; J: TRBJ1-1; CDR3: CASSSPGPHIIF; DNA: TGTGCCAGTAGTAGTCCAGGGCCCCATATTATCTTT
D: NA; V: TRBV27; size: NA; length: 13; J: TRBJ1-1; CDR3: CASSFGGGSEAFF; DNA: TGTGCCAGCAGTTTTGGGGGAGGGTCTGAAGCTTTCTTT
D: TRBD2; V: TRBV5-4; size: NA; length: 15; J: TRBJ2-1; CDR3: CASSLGLADYNEQFF; DNA: TGTGCCAGCAGCTTAGGACTAGCGGACTACAATGAGCAGTTCTTC
D: NA; V: TRBV18; size: NA; length: 16; J: TRBJ2-7; CDR3: CASSPPIGVASHEQYF; DNA: TGTGCCAGCTCACCACCAATAGGGGTCGCATCTCACGAGCAGTACTTC
D: NA; V: TRBV30; size: NA; length: 13; J: TRBJ1-2; CDR3: CAWSIPGGIGYTF; DNA: TGTGCCTGGAGTATCCCCGGGGGTATTGGCTACACCTTC
D: TRBD1; V: TRBV15; size: NA; length: 16; J: TRBJ1-1; CDR3: CATSRDGRGLVTEAFF; DNA: TGTGCCACCAGCAGGGATGGCAGGGGGCTCGTCACTGAAGCTTTCTTT
D: TRBD1; V: TRBV4-3; size: few; length: 16; J: TRBJ2-2; CDR3: CASSQMTGVDTGELFF; DNA: TGCGCCAGCAGCCAGATGACAGGGGTGGACACCGGGGAGCTGTTTTTT
D: NA; V: TRBV5-1; size: once; length: 14; J: TRBJ2-3; CDR3: CASSSTTRTDTQYF; DNA: TGCGCCAGCAGCTCAACAACCCGCACAGATACGCAGTATTTT
D: NA; V: TRBV15; size: NA; length: 13; J: TRBJ1-1; CDR3: CATSIPRGNRAFF; DNA: TGTGCCACCAGCATCCCTAGGGGGAATAGGGCTTTCTTT
D: NA; V: TRBV29-1; size: NA; length: 14; J: TRBJ2-2; CDR3: CSVEDSLNTGELFF; DNA: TGCAGCGTCGAGGACAGCCTGAACACCGGGGAGCTGTTTTTT
D: NA; V: TRBV27; size: NA; length: 12; J: TRBJ1-5; CDR3: CASSFPGQPQHF; DNA: TGTGCCAGCAGTTTCCCGGGACAGCCCCAGCATTTT
D: NA; V: TRBV2; size: NA; length: 13; J: TRBJ2-5; CDR3: CASSVAGRETQYF; DNA: TGTGCCAGCAGTGTCGCAGGGCGAGAGACCCAGTACTTC
D: NA; V: TRBV6-5; size: NA; length: 14; J: TRBJ1-2; CDR3: CASSLGPTRHGYTF; DNA: TGTGCCAGCAGTCTCGGGCCAACCAGGCATGGCTACACCTTC
D: NA; V: TRBV5-5; size: NA; length: 16; J: TRBJ2-6; CDR3: CASSFFSVSGANVLTF; DNA: TGTGCCAGCAGCTTTTTTTCCGTCTCTGGGGCCAACGTCCTGACTTTC
D: NA; V: TRBV1; size: NA; length: 17; J: TRBJ1-6; CDR3: CTSSQEAESSYNSPLHF; DNA: TGCACCAGCAGCCAAGAGGCAGAGAGCTCCTATAATTCACCCCTCCACTTT
D: NA; V: TRBV7-6; size: NA; length: 14; J: TRBJ2-5; CDR3: CASSLAWGQETQYF; DNA: TGTGCCAGCAGCTTAGCATGGGGCCAAGAGACCCAGTACTTC
D: NA; V: TRBV28; size: once; length: 14; J: TRBJ1-1; CDR3: CASSFGSMNTEAFF; DNA: TGTGCCAGCAGTTTCGGCAGCATGAACACTGAAGCTTTCTTT
D: TRBD1; V: TRBV25-1; size: NA; length: 14; J: TRBJ1-2; CDR3: CASASGQGLFGYTF; DNA: TGTGCCAGTGCGTCCGGACAGGGTCTCTTTGGCTACACCTTC
D: TRBD1; V: TRBV30; size: NA; length: 15; J: TRBJ1-6; CDR3: CAWQTGPSYNSPLHF; DNA: TGTGCCTGGCAGACAGGGCCTTCCTATAATTCACCCCTCCACTTT
D: TRBD1; V: TRBV6-5; size: NA; length: 14; J: TRBJ2-7; CDR3: CASRTTGLLYEQYF; DNA: TGTGCCAGCAGGACGACAGGGCTTCTCTACGAGCAGTACTTC
D: NA; V: TRBV18; size: NA; length: 13; J: TRBJ1-5; CDR3: CASSPEGYQPQHF; DNA: TGTGCCAGCTCACCCGAAGGGTATCAGCCCCAGCATTTT
D: NA; V: TRBV27; size: NA; length: 14; J: TRBJ1-1; CDR3: CASSLRGQNTEAFF; DNA: TGTGCCAGCAGTTTAAGGGGACAGAACACTGAAGCTTTCTTT
D: NA; V: TRBV5-1; size: NA; length: 13; J: TRBJ2-5; CDR3: CASSLVVEETQYF; DNA: TGCGCCAGCAGCTTGGTGGTAGAAGAGACCCAGTACTTC
D: TRBD1; V: TRBV7-2; size: NA; length: 17; J: TRBJ1-4; CDR3: CASSLDGARGRVEKLFF; DNA: TGTGCCAGCAGCTTAGATGGAGCCAGGGGGCGCGTTGAAAAACTGTTTTTT
D: NA; V: TRBV18; size: NA; length: 14; J: TRBJ2-1; CDR3: CASSPPLGVGEQFF; DNA: TGTGCCAGCTCACCACCGCTGGGGGTGGGTGAGCAGTTCTTC
D: NA; V: TRBV7-3; size: NA; length: 15; J: TRBJ2-5; CDR3: CASSSTGGKAETQYF; DNA: TGTGCCAGCAGCTCAACCGGAGGGAAGGCGGAGACCCAGTACTTC
D: NA; V: TRBV28; size: NA; length: 14; J: TRBJ1-2; CDR3: CASNLGVRNYGYTF; DNA: TGTGCCAGCAACCTGGGGGTTAGGAACTATGGCTACACCTTC
D: NA; V: TRBV4-2; size: NA; length: 15; J: TRBJ2-3; CDR3: CASSQGVLDTDTQYF; DNA: TGTGCCAGCAGCCAAGGGGTTCTGGACACAGATACGCAGTATTTT
D: TRBD1; V: TRBV2; size: NA; length: 14; J: TRBJ1-1; CDR3: CASSIQGASTEAFF; DNA: TGTGCCAGCAGCATTCAGGGGGCGAGCACTGAAGCTTTCTTT
D: TRBD2; V: TRBV6-5; size: NA; length: 14; J: TRBJ2-7; CDR3: CASRSAGAAYEQYF; DNA: TGTGCCAGCAGGTCAGCGGGAGCAGCCTACGAGCAGTACTTC
D: NA; V: TRBV28; size: NA; length: 13; J: TRBJ1-2; CDR3: CASSFADYNGYTF; DNA: TGTGCCAGCAGTTTTGCGGACTACAATGGCTACACCTTC
D: NA; V: TRBV6-1; size: NA; length: 13; J: TRBJ1-5; CDR3: CASSETSNQPQHF; DNA: TGTGCCAGCAGTGAGACATCGAATCAGCCCCAGCATTTT
D: NA; V: TRBV2; size: NA; length: 14; J: TRBJ1-6; CDR3: CASSEHLLNSPLHF; DNA: TGTGCCAGCAGTGAACATCTGCTTAATTCACCCCTCCACTTT
D: TRBD1; V: TRBV18; size: NA; length: 15; J: TRBJ1-3; CDR3: CASSRDRGRKNTIYF; DNA: TGTGCCAGCTCACGCGACAGGGGGCGGAAAAACACCATATATTTT
D: NA; V: TRBV4-3; size: NA; length: 17; J: TRBJ1-3; CDR3: CASSQDHHSGVGNTIYF; DNA: TGCGCCAGCAGCCAAGATCATCATTCAGGCGTTGGAAACACCATATATTTT
D: TRBD1; V: TRBV7-9; size: NA; length: 16; J: TRBJ2-7; CDR3: CASSKFPRGRLGEQYF; DNA: TGTGCCAGCAGCAAGTTTCCCAGGGGGCGCCTGGGGGAGCAGTACTTC
D: NA; V: TRBV2; size: once; length: 15; J: TRBJ1-3; CDR3: CASSWDWTSGNTIYF; DNA: TGTGCCAGCAGTTGGGACTGGACCTCTGGAAACACCATATATTTT